The sequence of this TCR beta chain was determined in a study of T cell clonality in common variable immunodeficiency (dated by TCRdb to 2013 to 2016). The full study reports these points: CVID TCRbeta sequences were reported to have fewer deletions and N-nucleotide insertions and to lack highly modified clones with 13 or more V deletions. It was noted by the authors that sequencing of the repertoires of T cell subpopulations would be needed to clarify the cause of the increased clonality in CVID. Fewer TCRbeta clones were shared among CVID subjects than among healthy controls (p < 0.0001). Although equal DNA input was used, an average of about 85,000 unique sequences per sample was obtained for controls, compared with about 31,547 for CVID samples. Patient heterogeneity within the CVID cohort put limits on correlating repertoire features with clinical complications. Compared with healthy controls, CVID subjects showed increased TCRbeta clonality (t-test p = 0.018), a feature most characteristic of about a third of subjects.

This clone came up many times. Its antigen target is currently unknown. The read ends 3 residues before the CDR3 terminus; that terminus is restored from the germline J gene. For sequencing, equivalent amounts of genomic DNA were input from CVID and control samples. For every sample, a 60 bp segment covering the rearranged TCRbeta CDR3 region was amplified and then sequenced. TCRbeta amplification used the immunoSEQ assay, a bias-corrected multiplex PCR with high-throughput sequencing. The study's processing was this. Each unique nucleotide sequence was treated as a clone and annotated with V, D and J genes, copy number and frequency. Sequences were labeled productive if in frame, and non-productive if out of frame or containing stop codons. As previously described, Shannon's entropy was used to calculate clonality. Mean CDR3 Kyte-Doolittle hydropathy was derived from the predicted amino acid sequences of productive clones. Using the R hclust function, scaled V gene usage was clustered hierarchically with Manhattan distance and complete linkage. To assess clone sharing by CDR3 amino acid sequence, 12 repertoires per group were resampled over 100 rounds. The repertoires were searched for approximately 70 published EBV-specific and fewer than 250 published CMV-specific TCRbeta sequences. A couple of CVID samples yielding fewer than 10,000 sequences were excluded from analysis, leaving approximately 42 CVID repertoires. The table was pulled from immuneACCESS by TCRdb, which kept in-frame rearrangements only. Such tables lose some clones; where checked, under half of the loss comes from unresolved V genes, and the rest has no known cause. Clone size and the V and J calls come from that table; the DNA yielded D and trimming. The data for this sample show under 50,000 clones, each detected more than once. The ten biggest clones cover less than 6.5% of the sample.

Most CVID patients and most healthy controls were of Caucasian heritage. Heparinized peripheral whole blood samples of about 4.5 to 8.5 ml were obtained from each donor. Genomic DNA from adults with common variable immune deficiency (CVID) and from healthy adult controls was used to sequence TCRbeta CDR3 repertoires. The control group comprised roughly 22 healthy adult volunteers, roughly 12 female and approximately ten male, aged roughly 20 to 75 years with a mean age of approximately 35. Diluted blood was density-centrifuged over Hypaque 1077 or Ficoll-Paque to isolate peripheral blood mononuclear cells. Genomic DNA was extracted from unsorted mononuclear cells by Qiagen column purification or by a centrifugation-based method. The CDR3, cysteine through phenylalanine, is 14 amino acids long. The DNA has 33 bases, all within the CDR3, and is read from base 1. The germline V gene yields MNHEY for CDR1 and SVGEGT for CDR2. V lost 9 bases and J lost 0 bases; the stretch between them is 12 bases long.

The source of this sequence is a person aged 18 to 70 in good health. The specimen was peripheral blood mononuclear cells. The chain uses TRBV6-2 or TRBV6-3 and TRBJ1-5; no D gene call is confident. Partial CDR3 DNA: TGTGCCAGTACCGACCCGGGTAGCAATCAGCCC. Translated, this is CASTDPGSNQP. The complete CDR3 protein is CASTDPGSNQPQHF.